Listed below are T cell receptor beta chains from one sample, sequenced in a study of blood T cell repertoires in COVID-19. Clones were read by immunoSEQ multiplex PCR, and TCRdb kept only the in-frame ones, dropping some. The repertoire includes 60,000 to 70,000 clones, around 80% of them detected once, and about a sixth sits in the top ten. The specimen was peripheral blood. The origin of the receptors is an elderly man with acute or convalescent COVID-19. Each CDR3 is given with its conserved first and last residue. D genes are given only for firm matches. Only some rows state a clone size, as once, few, many or a class for expanded clones.

clone_size	v_call	d_call	j_call	cdr3_aa	cdr3_nt
once	TRBV11-3	TRBD2	TRBJ2-2	CASSGKTSGEPQVGELFF	TGTGCCAGCAGCGGGAAGACTAGCGGGGAGCCGCAGGTCGGGGAGCTGTTTTTT
-	TRBV7-3	TRBD2	TRBJ2-1	CASSLGGGGRERSYNEQFF	TGTGCCAGCAGCTTAGGCGGGGGGGGGCGGGAGAGGTCCTACAATGAGCAGTTCTTC
-	TRBV9	-	TRBJ1-4	CASSGPGEEKLFF	TGTGCCAGCAGCGGGCCCGGGGAGGAAAAACTGTTTTTT
-	TRBV6-2/TRBV6-3	-	TRBJ2-7	CASSFGGREYEQYF	TGTGCCAGCAGTTTCGGGGGTCGCGAGTACGAGCAGTACTTC
-	TRBV28	TRBD2	TRBJ2-7	CASSLVAGGGEQYF	TGTGCCAGCAGTTTAGTAGCGGGAGGAGGCGAGCAGTACTTC
-	TRBV6-2/TRBV6-3	-	TRBJ2-1	CASRPFASTYNEQFF	TGTGCCAGCAGGCCTTTCGCGAGCACCTACAATGAGCAGTTCTTC
-	TRBV5-4	TRBD2	TRBJ2-7	CASSFHSGRDAYEQYF	TGTGCCAGCAGCTTCCATAGCGGGAGAGACGCCTACGAGCAGTACTTC
-	TRBV3-1/TRBV3-2	-	TRBJ2-3	CASSQEDTQYF	TGTGCCAGCAGCCAGGAGGATACGCAGTATTTT
-	TRBV5-1	-	TRBJ2-5	CASSYGSRKTQYF	TGCGCCAGCAGTTACGGGAGCAGAAAGACCCAGTACTTC
-	TRBV18	TRBD2	TRBJ2-5	CASSPQGTSAETQYF	TGTGCCAGCTCACCCCAGGGGACTAGTGCCGAGACCCAGTACTTC
-	TRBV3-1/TRBV3-2	-	TRBJ2-3	CASSQENRNTDTQYF	TGTGCCAGCAGCCAAGAGAACAGAAACACAGATACGCAGTATTTT
-	TRBV19	TRBD2	TRBJ2-1	CASRGGSSYNEQFF	TGTGCCAGTAGGGGGGGGAGCTCCTACAATGAGCAGTTCTTC
once	TRBV5-1	-	TRBJ2-3	CASSKGGAANTDTQYF	TGCGCCAGCAGCAAAGGCGGGGCAGCCAACACAGATACGCAGTATTTT
few	TRBV10-3	-	TRBJ1-5	CAISEHPSNQPQHF	TGTGCCATCAGTGAACACCCTAGCAATCAGCCCCAGCATTTT
-	TRBV21-1	-	TRBJ1-1	CASNLQVSTEAFF	TGTGCCAGCAACCTACAGGTGAGCACTGAAGCTTTCTTT
once	TRBV25-1	TRBD1	TRBJ1-2	CASSEYGQGSYTF	TGTGCCAGCAGTGAATATGGACAGGGCAGCTACACCTTC
-	TRBV5-5	-	TRBJ1-5	CASSGLIADQPQHF	TGTGCCAGCAGCGGACTGATCGCGGATCAGCCCCAGCATTTT
-	TRBV2	-	TRBJ2-5	CAAPRRGQETQYF	TGTGCCGCCCCCCGTAGGGGACAAGAGACCCAGTACTTC
few	TRBV11-3	-	TRBJ2-3	CASSPGGTDTQYF	TGTGCCAGCAGCCCCGGTGGCACAGATACGCAGTATTTT
-	TRBV9	TRBD1	TRBJ1-6	CASSGTGTANSPLHF	TGTGCCAGCAGCGGCACCGGGACAGCAAATTCACCCCTCCACTTT
-	TRBV27	-	TRBJ2-1	CASSPLGTGTSRGEQFF	TGTGCCAGCAGCCCCTTAGGAACAGGGACGTCGAGGGGTGAGCAGTTCTTC
-	TRBV30	TRBD1	TRBJ2-5	CAWSFRQGYSQETQYF	TGTGCCTGGAGTTTTCGACAGGGTTATTCCCAAGAGACCCAGTACTTC
-	TRBV4-3	-	TRBJ1-2	CASSHGLGYGYTF	TGCGCCAGCAGCCATGGACTGGGCTATGGCTACACCTTC
-	TRBV7-6	TRBD1	TRBJ2-1	CASSLARGKHNEQFF	TGTGCCAGCAGCTTAGCCAGGGGGAAACACAATGAGCAGTTCTTC
-	TRBV19	-	TRBJ1-5	CASTRGGDQPQHF	TGTGCCAGTACCCGGGGGGGGGACCAGCCCCAGCATTTT
-	TRBV6-6	TRBD1	TRBJ1-4	CASGTERGREKLFF	TGTGCCAGCGGGACAGAGAGAGGTCGGGAAAAACTGTTTTTT
-	TRBV7-6	TRBD1	TRBJ1-6	CASSPRTGGNSPLHF	TGTGCCAGCAGCCCACGTACAGGGGGCAATTCACCCCTCCACTTT
-	TRBV5-4	TRBD1	TRBJ1-1	CASSPRTGGLNTEAFF	TGTGCCAGCAGCCCACGGACAGGGGGGTTGAACACTGAAGCTTTCTTT
-	TRBV4-1	-	TRBJ2-3	CASSHEGPAQYF	TGCGCCAGCAGCCACGAGGGTCCCGCGCAGTATTTT
-	TRBV7-2	-	TRBJ2-6	CASSLYGSSGANVLTF	TGTGCCAGCAGCTTATACGGTAGCTCTGGGGCCAACGTCCTGACTTTC
-	TRBV7-2	TRBD2	TRBJ2-3	CASSPGGGLRTDTQYF	TGTGCCAGCAGCCCCGGGGGGGGACTACGCACAGATACGCAGTATTTT
few	TRBV4-3	-	TRBJ2-6	CASSPYHGANVLTF	TGCGCCAGCAGCCCCTACCATGGGGCCAACGTCCTGACTTTC
once	TRBV18	TRBD2	TRBJ2-5	CASSPRLAGTQETQYF	TGTGCCAGCTCACCTCGGCTAGCGGGGACCCAAGAGACCCAGTACTTC
-	TRBV24-1	TRBD2	TRBJ2-3	CATSDPRHSGGSTDTQYF	TGTGCCACCAGTGATCCCCGACATAGCGGGGGGAGCACAGATACGCAGTATTTT
-	TRBV7-3	-	TRBJ2-5	CASSLTGHEGETQYF	TGTGCCAGCAGCTTAACCGGGCATGAGGGAGAGACCCAGTACTTC
-	TRBV5-5	-	TRBJ2-7	CASSQNRVYEQYF	TGTGCCAGCAGCCAAAACAGGGTCTACGAGCAGTACTTC
-	TRBV2	-	TRBJ1-1	CASHQWYELNTEAFF	TGTGCCAGTCATCAATGGTACGAGCTAAACACTGAAGCTTTCTTT
-	TRBV7-2	-	TRBJ2-4	CASSFQGRDIQYF	TGTGCCAGCAGCTTCCAGGGGCGAGACATTCAGTACTTC
-	TRBV7-8	TRBD2	TRBJ2-1	CASSWRRGSRYNEQFF	TGTGCCAGCAGCTGGAGGCGGGGGTCGAGGTACAATGAGCAGTTCTTC
few	TRBV12-3/TRBV12-4	-	TRBJ1-1	CASTPTSNTEAFF	TGTGCCAGCACCCCGACATCGAACACTGAAGCTTTCTTT
-	TRBV6-1	TRBD1	TRBJ2-1	CASSGIDRGLGNEQFF	TGTGCCAGCAGTGGCATCGACAGGGGGCTGGGCAATGAGCAGTTCTTC
-	TRBV19	-	TRBJ1-1	CASSITTHTVNTEAFF	TGTGCCAGTAGTATTACCACACACACAGTGAACACTGAAGCTTTCTTT
-	TRBV29-1	TRBD2	TRBJ2-3	CSVEPLTSGASYF	TGCAGCGTTGAACCACTGACTAGCGGGGCTTCGTATTTT
-	TRBV7-9	TRBD1	TRBJ2-7	CASSQWDRAYEQYF	TGTGCCAGCAGCCAATGGGACAGGGCCTACGAGCAGTACTTC